Reported below is one T cell receptor beta chain. The specificity of this receptor is unknown. No quality values exist for individual bases; no much larger clone is one base distant. Other DNA sequences in the sample encode the same CDR3. In the germline V gene, CDR1 corresponds to SGHRS and CDR2 to YFSETQ. The CDR3 starts with the cysteine, ends with the phenylalanine, and has 15 residues. Only CDR3 DNA remains: 45 bases, in frame from the first base. V sheds 0 bases and J sheds 1 base, leaving 7 bases between their ends. This specimen belongs to a study of shared clonotypes between healthy human individuals (dated by TCRdb to 2020 to 2022). For context, the study as a whole: The cohort comprised two women and a few men aged 18 to 49 years. Per donor, three plates each were used for CD4 naive and CD4 memory, two for CD8 naive, and one for CD8 memory. To estimate repertoire size and how much clonotype sharing occurs between individuals, the study deeply sequenced the blood TCR repertoires of about five healthy adults. Different laboratories and diverse techniques were used to prepare libraries and sequence TCR repertoires, to increase sequencing depth and limit assay-specific biases. Per donor, leukapheresis produced somewhere between about 0.94 and 10 billion PBMCs. What the study reported, not specific to this receptor: Higher generation probabilities were observed for clonotypes shared by all four sorted-subset donors than for non-shared clonotypes. Sharing across a few donors was observed for about 5% of naive CD4, over 3% of naive CD8, 2% to 2.5% of memory CD4, and around 0.44% of memory CD8 clonotypes. Larger estimated clonotype richness was generally found for naive subsets than for memory subsets. Because the study included only a small number of donors, the genetic and exposure-history diversity represented was limited. Only blood was sampled, and tissue TCR repertoires likely differ from those in blood. Pairwise subsampling indicated that sequencing depth was expected to affect the degree of clonotype sharing among donors. Even with the large sequencing depth, rarefaction of the sorted-subset datasets indicated that sequencing was incomplete.

TCR CDR3 regions were amplified from genomic DNA by multiplex PCR using the deep immunoSEQ assay. Extracted genomic DNA from each cell subset was spread evenly across all wells of several immunoSEQ 96-well plates, with each plate serving as a replicate. For sorted subsets, around 200 ng genomic DNA, equal to 30,000 or so T cell genomes, was loaded into each replicate PCR. The purified libraries were quantified using a Qubit 3.0 fluorometer, sized with a Bioanalyzer 2100, and then quantified again using the KAPA Library Quantification kit. Every immunoSEQ 96-well plate was sequenced on a separate single-read 150-cycle Illumina NextSeq 550 flow cell. The authors' analysis ran thus. Because the immunoSEQ output held only junctional sequences and lacked quality scores, the filtering could not match the filtering applied to full-length reads. Sequences were annotated with PyIR, a Python wrapper for IgBLAST v1.9, using IMGT germline references to assign V/J genes and CDR3. Any read was removed if the V/J assignment was weak (E-value above 1e-6), the CDR3 was missing, or the read contained stop codons, out-of-frame junctions, or ambiguous translated residues. V3J clonotypes were defined by identical inferred V gene, J gene, and CDR3 amino acid sequence. To compute the percentage overlap between repertoires, the number of shared unique clonotypes was divided by the size of the smaller repertoire. Richness of each repertoire was evaluated using RTK rarefaction, the Chao1 estimator, and Recon v2.1 estimates of unobserved clonotypes. Generation probabilities for all TCRbeta clonotypes obtained by the gDNA method from a few donors were computed using OLGA. TCRdb took over this immuneACCESS table, retaining in-frame rearrangements with V and J assigned. Such tables are incomplete; in checked studies, under half of the missing clones stem from an unresolved V gene, and the remainder is unexplained. V, J and clone size were drawn from that table, and D and trimming were deduced from the DNA. This sample gives millions of clones in total; 90% to 95% of them show up just once. The ten largest clones represent about 0.39% of the sample.

Donors were healthy HIV-negative adults with no recently reported acute infections or vaccinations. All donors were Caucasian adults living in Nashville, Tennessee, USA. CD4+ T cells were enriched by magnetic negative selection; naive cells were then positively selected on CD45RA, and the negative fraction formed the memory subset. After blood collection by leukapheresis, PBMCs were isolated using Ficoll-Histopaque density gradient centrifugation and then cryopreserved in the vapor phase of liquid nitrogen. Analytical flow cytometry was used to check the purity and quantity of each magnetically sorted T cell population. From each sorted fraction, genomic DNA was isolated and quantified by UV absorbance on a Nanodrop 2000c.

The sample was naive CD4+ T cells from PBMCs. Explained via the paper, the cell subset or site label denotes: CD45RA+ positively selected. This chain is built from TRBV5-1 and TRBJ2-2, with the D gene not clear enough to name. This TCR derives from a man between 18 and 29 years old in good health. Some clones in this sample may be carry-over from other donors' samples. This receptor carries the CDR3 CASSLEHLNTGELFF. At the DNA level, the sequence is TGCGCCAGCAGCTTGGAACACCTGAACACCGGGGAGCTGTTTTTT.